These T cell receptor beta chains were read from a single sample in a study of blood T cell repertoires in COVID-19. The repertoire was sequenced with immunoSEQ multiplex PCR; TCRdb's copy has only in-frame clones and lacks some. The profile covers some 170,000 clones, with more than 75% appearing a single time and about 18% taken by the ten largest. Specimen: PBMCs or T cells enriched from blood (not recorded which). These TCRs come from a woman in her forties or fifties who had recovered from COVID-19. Each CDR3 is given with its conserved first and last residue. A D gene is named only where the DNA matches it firmly. Clone size is given for some rows only: seen once, a few or many times, or a class if the clone is expanded.

v_call: TRBV4-2; d_call: .; clone_size: .; j_call: TRBJ2-2; cdr3_aa: CASSQGDYTGELFF; cdr3_nt: TGTGCCAGCAGCCAAGGGGACTACACCGGGGAGCTGTTTTTT
v_call: TRBV6-5; d_call: TRBD1; clone_size: .; j_call: TRBJ1-1; cdr3_aa: CASSYVRGRTEAFF; cdr3_nt: TGTGCCAGCAGTTACGTCAGGGGGCGGACTGAAGCTTTCTTT
v_call: TRBV28; d_call: .; clone_size: .; j_call: TRBJ2-1; cdr3_aa: CASSSPETLSGEQFF; cdr3_nt: TGTGCCAGCAGTTCACCCGAAACTCTGTCCGGTGAGCAGTTCTTC
v_call: TRBV11-2; d_call: .; clone_size: .; j_call: TRBJ1-3; cdr3_aa: CASRRSGNTIYF; cdr3_nt: TGTGCCAGCAGGCGTTCAGGAAACACCATATATTTT
v_call: TRBV6-2/TRBV6-3; d_call: .; clone_size: .; j_call: TRBJ1-2; cdr3_aa: CASSTAGTSRGYTF; cdr3_nt: TGTGCCAGCAGTACTGCCGGGACTTCCCGCGGCTACACCTTC
v_call: TRBV19; d_call: .; clone_size: .; j_call: TRBJ2-3; cdr3_aa: CASGDSLEVQYF; cdr3_nt: TGTGCCAGTGGGGACTCCCTGGAGGTGCAGTATTTT
v_call: TRBV28; d_call: TRBD1; clone_size: .; j_call: TRBJ1-1; cdr3_aa: CASSVTGVATEAFF; cdr3_nt: TGTGCCAGCAGCGTCACAGGGGTGGCCACTGAAGCTTTCTTT
v_call: TRBV5-4; d_call: .; clone_size: .; j_call: TRBJ2-2; cdr3_aa: CASSSDIGAGELFF; cdr3_nt: TGTGCCAGCAGCTCTGATATAGGGGCCGGGGAGCTGTTTTTT
v_call: TRBV11-2; d_call: TRBD2; clone_size: .; j_call: TRBJ2-7; cdr3_aa: CASSLERGGLAGVLRYEQYF; cdr3_nt: TGTGCCAGCAGCTTAGAGCGGGGGGGCCTAGCGGGAGTCTTAAGGTACGAGCAGTACTTC
v_call: TRBV25-1; d_call: TRBD1; clone_size: .; j_call: TRBJ1-5; cdr3_aa: CASIRGEGAPDGNQPQHF; cdr3_nt: TGTGCCAGCATCCGAGGAGAGGGGGCGCCGGATGGCAATCAGCCCCAGCATTTT
v_call: TRBV2; d_call: TRBD1; clone_size: few; j_call: TRBJ1-1; cdr3_aa: CASRTGLNTEAFF; cdr3_nt: TGTGCCAGCAGGACAGGGCTGAACACTGAAGCTTTCTTT
v_call: TRBV9; d_call: TRBD2; clone_size: .; j_call: TRBJ2-3; cdr3_aa: CASSVDPSGIGYTQYF; cdr3_nt: TGTGCCAGCAGCGTAGATCCTAGCGGGATCGGATATACGCAGTATTTT
v_call: TRBV11-2; d_call: TRBD1; clone_size: .; j_call: TRBJ1-4; cdr3_aa: CASRETGRNEKLFF; cdr3_nt: TGTGCCAGCAGAGAGACAGGGCGTAATGAAAAACTGTTTTTT
v_call: TRBV11-2; d_call: TRBD1; clone_size: .; j_call: TRBJ2-7; cdr3_aa: CASSPGQGSYEQYF; cdr3_nt: TGTGCCAGCAGCCCGGGACAGGGGTCCTACGAGCAGTACTTC
v_call: TRBV20-1; d_call: .; clone_size: .; j_call: TRBJ2-5; cdr3_aa: CSASPPSRGETQYF; cdr3_nt: TGCAGTGCTAGTCCCCCTAGTAGAGGAGAGACCCAGTACTTC
v_call: TRBV27; d_call: TRBD1; clone_size: once; j_call: TRBJ1-3; cdr3_aa: CASRLQGGTGNTIYF; cdr3_nt: TGTGCCAGCAGGCTCCAGGGGGGAACTGGAAACACCATATATTTT
v_call: TRBV25-1; d_call: .; clone_size: .; j_call: TRBJ2-3; cdr3_aa: CASSFPSTDTQYF; cdr3_nt: TGTGCCAGCAGTTTTCCAAGCACAGATACGCAGTATTTT
v_call: TRBV20-1; d_call: TRBD1; clone_size: few; j_call: TRBJ2-4; cdr3_aa: CSATSGGIQYF; cdr3_nt: TGCAGTGCCACGTCAGGGGGCATTCAGTACTTC
v_call: TRBV28; d_call: .; clone_size: .; j_call: TRBJ1-1; cdr3_aa: CASSLLETEAFF; cdr3_nt: TGTGCCAGCAGTTTGTTGGAGACTGAAGCTTTCTTT
v_call: TRBV6-6; d_call: TRBD1; clone_size: once; j_call: TRBJ2-5; cdr3_aa: CASSGRTGGVQETQYF; cdr3_nt: TGTGCCAGCAGTGGACGGACAGGGGGGGTTCAAGAGACCCAGTACTTC
v_call: TRBV25-1; d_call: .; clone_size: .; j_call: TRBJ1-3; cdr3_aa: CASSIADRGPGNTIYF; cdr3_nt: TGTGCCAGCAGTATAGCAGACCGGGGTCCTGGAAACACCATATATTTT
v_call: TRBV6-5; d_call: TRBD2; clone_size: .; j_call: TRBJ2-1; cdr3_aa: CASSYSASGRVHEQFF; cdr3_nt: TGTGCCAGCAGTTACTCGGCTAGCGGGAGAGTCCATGAGCAGTTCTTC
v_call: TRBV24-1; d_call: .; clone_size: .; j_call: TRBJ2-1; cdr3_aa: CATSDGVGAYNEQFF; cdr3_nt: TGTGCCACCAGTGATGGAGTAGGGGCATACAATGAGCAGTTCTTC
v_call: TRBV4-3; d_call: .; clone_size: once; j_call: TRBJ1-2; cdr3_aa: CASSPSAADYGYTF; cdr3_nt: TGCGCCAGCAGCCCCTCGGCGGCAGATTATGGCTACACCTTC
v_call: TRBV7-2; d_call: TRBD2; clone_size: .; j_call: TRBJ2-7; cdr3_aa: CASSPLAGVYEQYF; cdr3_nt: TGTGCCAGCAGCCCGCTAGCGGGAGTCTACGAGCAGTACTTC
v_call: TRBV3-1/TRBV3-2; d_call: .; clone_size: few; j_call: TRBJ2-6; cdr3_aa: CASSQVEQVFGANVLTF; cdr3_nt: TGTGCCAGCAGCCAGGTCGAACAGGTGTTTGGGGCCAACGTCCTGACTTTC
v_call: TRBV27; d_call: .; clone_size: few; j_call: TRBJ2-1; cdr3_aa: CASSLSLYNNEQFF; cdr3_nt: TGTGCCAGCAGTTTATCGTTGTATAACAATGAGCAGTTCTTC
v_call: TRBV5-5; d_call: TRBD2; clone_size: .; j_call: TRBJ2-5; cdr3_aa: CASSILAGGKETQYF; cdr3_nt: TGTGCCAGCAGCATTCTAGCGGGAGGGAAAGAGACCCAGTACTTC
v_call: TRBV19; d_call: TRBD2; clone_size: .; j_call: TRBJ2-1; cdr3_aa: CASSVAGGVNEQFF; cdr3_nt: TGTGCCAGTAGTGTAGCGGGAGGAGTCAATGAGCAGTTCTTC
v_call: TRBV6-5; d_call: .; clone_size: .; j_call: TRBJ2-1; cdr3_aa: CASLDFWNEQFF; cdr3_nt: TGTGCCAGCCTCGACTTCTGGAATGAGCAGTTCTTC
v_call: TRBV7-8; d_call: .; clone_size: .; j_call: TRBJ2-1; cdr3_aa: CASRTIWGGRRSGAYNEQFF; cdr3_nt: TGTGCCAGCAGGACTATTTGGGGCGGGAGACGTTCGGGGGCGTACAATGAGCAGTTCTTC
v_call: TRBV7-9; d_call: TRBD2; clone_size: .; j_call: TRBJ2-5; cdr3_aa: CASSFKVPSGSPETQYF; cdr3_nt: TGTGCCAGCAGCTTTAAGGTACCTAGCGGGAGCCCTGAGACCCAGTACTTC
v_call: TRBV2; d_call: TRBD2; clone_size: many; j_call: TRBJ2-6; cdr3_aa: CASGGRGLRSGANVLTF; cdr3_nt: TGTGCCAGCGGTGGGAGGGGTCTCCGCTCTGGGGCCAACGTCCTGACTTTC
v_call: TRBV10-3; d_call: TRBD1; clone_size: .; j_call: TRBJ1-1; cdr3_aa: CAISGGQGGDTEAFF; cdr3_nt: TGTGCCATCAGTGGGGGACAGGGCGGGGACACTGAAGCTTTCTTT
v_call: TRBV9; d_call: TRBD2; clone_size: .; j_call: TRBJ2-1; cdr3_aa: CASSVHPAQAGGGYNEQFF; cdr3_nt: TGTGCCAGCAGCGTTCATCCGGCCCAAGCGGGAGGGGGCTACAATGAGCAGTTCTTC
v_call: TRBV29-1; d_call: .; clone_size: .; j_call: TRBJ1-1; cdr3_aa: CSVASRTSSTEAFF; cdr3_nt: TGCAGCGTTGCCTCGCGGACATCGAGCACTGAAGCTTTCTTT
v_call: TRBV24-1; d_call: TRBD2; clone_size: .; j_call: TRBJ2-1; cdr3_aa: CATSDFAVAGELNEQFF; cdr3_nt: TGTGCCACCAGTGATTTCGCCGTAGCGGGAGAACTCAATGAGCAGTTCTTC
v_call: TRBV13; d_call: .; clone_size: .; j_call: TRBJ1-2; cdr3_aa: CASSLSGTFGYTF; cdr3_nt: TGTGCCAGCAGCTTATCAGGCACCTTCGGCTACACCTTC
v_call: TRBV15; d_call: TRBD2; clone_size: .; j_call: TRBJ2-5; cdr3_aa: CATSPAGGPTKTQYF; cdr3_nt: TGTGCCACCAGCCCCGCGGGAGGGCCTACAAAGACCCAGTACTTC
v_call: TRBV5-1; d_call: .; clone_size: few; j_call: TRBJ1-1; cdr3_aa: CASSLQAGKAFF; cdr3_nt: TGCGCCAGCAGCTTGCAGGCAGGGAAAGCTTTCTTT
v_call: TRBV11-2; d_call: .; clone_size: .; j_call: TRBJ2-1; cdr3_aa: CASSLTRRRSYNNEQFF; cdr3_nt: TGTGCCAGCAGCTTAACTAGAAGGAGGTCTTACAACAATGAGCAGTTCTTC
v_call: TRBV29-1; d_call: .; clone_size: .; j_call: TRBJ1-1; cdr3_aa: CSVAYTGYTEAFF; cdr3_nt: TGCAGCGTTGCTTACACAGGGTACACTGAAGCTTTCTTT